These 16 T cell receptor beta chains came from one sample sequenced in a study of STAT5B mutations in CD4+ large granular lymphocyte leukemia. Generated by immunoSEQ multiplex PCR, the TCRdb table keeps only in-frame clones and is missing some. Altogether some 41,000 clones are present, roughly 76% being singletons, with the ten largest covering 3.5% to 4%. Sequenced sample: CD4+ T cells from blood buffy coats. The source is a human donor in good health.

The J gene is TRBJ2-1, the V gene TRBV19; 8 bases line up with TRBD1. V shed 5 bases, J shed 6 bases, and the junction held 6 bases outside the gene matches. Germline V CDR1 and CDR2: LNHDA, SQIVND (reference sequence). This CDR3 is 14 amino acids long. The CDR3 spells CASSGQGWVNEQFF. In nucleotides, the CDR3 is TGTGCCAGTAGTGGACAGGGTTGGGTCAATGAGCAGTTCTTC. The full variable domain, completed using reference TRBV19 and TRBJ2-1, is DGGITQSPKYLFRKEGQNVTLSCEQNLNHDAMYWYRQDPGQGLRLIYYSQIVNDFQKGDIAEGYSVSREKKESFPLTVTSAQKNPTAFYLCASSGQGWVNEQFFGPGTRLTVL.

This clone was found a few times. The chain links TRBV10-3 to TRBJ2-7, with a tentative D call TRBD2 (7 bases). The CDR3 runs to 14 residues. Germline V gene data show CDR1 as ENHRY and CDR2 as SYGVKD. V lost 4 bases, J lost 5 bases, and 15 bases lay in between. As DNA, the CDR3 is TGTGCCATCAGTGCGTCTTCGGGGGGCCACGAGCAGTACTTC. Its protein is CAISASSGGHEQYF.

This rearrangement joins TRBV18 to TRBJ1-1; 7 bases map to TRBD1. The CDR3 runs 16 residues. Germline V gives CDR1 KGHSH, CDR2 LQKENI. V trimming: 3 bases; J trimming: 0 bases; junction bases outside the gene matches: 7. Written as DNA, the CDR3 is TGTGCCAGCTCACCCAGCGGACAGGTGATGAACACTGAAGCTTTCTTT. It is translated as CASSPSGQVMNTEAFF.

The rearrangement links TRBV5-4 to TRBJ2-2; D perhaps matches TRBD2 (7 bases). CDR1 and CDR2 from the germline V gene are SGHNT and YYREEE (reference sequence). The V and J ends lost 5 bases and 4 bases respectively, with 18 bases between them. The CDR3 is 16 amino acids. DNA for the CDR3: TGTGCCAGCAGGAAAAGGGGCGGGGGCAGCACCGGGGAGCTGTTTTTT. Its translation is CASRKRGGGSTGELFF.

This clone occurred a few times. The chain uses TRBV7-2 and TRBJ1-2, with TRBD1 identical over 8 bases. The V segment lost 1 base and the J segment 4 bases; nucleotides outside the gene matches: 8. The CDR3 has 16 residues. Germline V lookup: CDR1 SGHTA, CDR2 FQGNSA. The CDR3 is CASSLVQGATGYGYTF. CDR3 DNA: TGTGCCAGCAGCTTAGTCCAGGGGGCTACAGGCTATGGCTACACCTTC.

The V and J genes are TRBV29-1 and TRBJ1-4; D is uncertain. Trimming removed 5 bases at V and 0 bases at J, with 10 bases between. The CDR3 is 14 residues long. The germline V gene encodes CDR1 SQVTM and CDR2 ANQGSEA. DNA for the CDR3: TGCAGCGTTCGTGAGGGATCAACTAATGAAAAACTGTTTTTT. It specifies CSVREGSTNEKLFF.

This chain connects TRBV6-6 to TRBJ2-7; D is unclear. This CDR3 has 14 amino acids. In germline, CDR1 is MNHNY, CDR2 SVGAGI (reference sequence). V dropped 5 bases and J dropped 4 bases, with 15 bases sitting between them. In nucleotides, the CDR3 is TGTGCCAGCAGTCTTTCGGTGTACGGTTACGAGCAGTACTTC. Protein product: CASSLSVYGYEQYF.

This chain joins TRBV5-1 and TRBJ2-7; D not resolved. Trimming shortened V by 4 bases and J by 5 bases, and 7 bases separated the two germline ends. CDR1 SGHRS and CDR2 YFSETQ come from the germline V gene. The CDR3 spans 11 residues. DNA of the CDR3: TGCGCCAGCAGCATACAAAACGAGCAGTACTTC. The encoded protein is CASSIQNEQYF.

The chain couples TRBV7-9 to TRBJ2-7; D tentatively reads TRBD1 or TRBD2 (6 bases each). The germline V gene has CDR1 SEHNR and CDR2 FQNEAQ (reference sequence). CDR3 length equals 12 residues. Trimming removed 2 bases at V and 6 bases at J, with 8 bases between. The CDR3 loop reads CASSLKGGEQYF. CDR3 nucleotide sequence: TGTGCCAGCAGCTTAAAGGGGGGCGAGCAGTACTTC.

The genes are TRBV2 and TRBJ2-3; 7 bases agree with TRBD2. CDR3 size: 15 residues. Germline V gene data show CDR1 as SNHLY and CDR2 as FYNNEI. V lost 7 bases to trimming and J lost 0 bases; unmatched junction nucleotides: 7. CDR3 bases: TGTGCCAGCATCCCTAGCGGTACTAGCACAGATACGCAGTATTTT. This codes for CASIPSGTSTDTQYF.

This rearrangement joins TRBV6-5 to TRBJ1-2; the D gene is possibly TRBD1 (5 bases). V lost 6 bases and J lost 4, with 15 bases in between. Germline V lookup: CDR1 MNHEY, CDR2 SVGAGI. This CDR3 comprises 14 residues. The CDR3 sequence: CASSRGGEGYGYTF. The CDR3 region has the DNA TGTGCCAGCAGCCGCGGGGGGGAGGGCTATGGCTACACCTTC.

The rearrangement uses TRBV30 and TRBJ2-5; D gene unclear. The germline V gene has CDR1 GTSNPN and CDR2 SVGIG (reference sequence). V was cut by 2 bases and J by 4 bases, with 8 bases left in between. The CDR3 runs to 12 residues. The CDR3 DNA sequence: TGTGCCTGGAGTATAGCTGCAGAGACCCAGTACTTC. Its protein is CAWSIAAETQYF.

The chain couples TRBV2 to TRBJ2-4; a weak D match, TRBD2 (6 bases). Trimming removed 2 bases from V and 3 bases from J, with 11 bases in between. This CDR3 has 15 amino acids. Germline V gene sequence: CDR1 SNHLY, CDR2 FYNNEI. CDR3 sequence reads: CASSETGVSKNIQYF. As DNA, the CDR3 is TGTGCCAGCAGTGAAACGGGGGTGAGCAAAAACATTCAGTACTTC.

This clone is a singleton in its sample. The chain is built from TRBV9 and TRBJ1-2; no reliable D call. Germline V gene lookup returns CDR1 SGDLS and CDR2 YYNGEE. This CDR3 region has 12 residues. Trimming shortened V by 3 bases and J by 7 bases, and 10 bases separated the two germline ends. The CDR3 loop is CASSENLGGYTF. CDR3 nucleotides: TGTGCCAGCAGCGAGAACCTAGGTGGCTACACCTTC.

J is TRBJ2-7 and V is TRBV9, with 7 bases identical to TRBD2. The germline CDR1 and CDR2 sequences are SGDLS and YYNGEE. Trimming at V came to 4 bases and at J to 4 bases, leaving 11 bases not matched to a gene. This CDR3 comprises 15 residues. CDR3 sequence reads: CASSYEGNGGYEQYF. Written as DNA, the CDR3 is TGTGCCAGCAGCTACGAGGGTAACGGGGGGTACGAGCAGTACTTC.

The V and J genes are TRBV20-1 and TRBJ2-7; D may correspond to TRBD1 or TRBD2 (6 bases each). V dropped 6 bases and J dropped 6 bases, with 12 bases sitting between them. Germline V gene lookup returns CDR1 DFQATT and CDR2 SNEGSKA (reference sequence). The CDR3 runs 11 residues. Here the CDR3 reads CSAEQGLEQYF. The CDR3 region has the DNA TGCAGTGCCGAACAGGGACTCGAGCAGTACTTC.